This T cell receptor beta chain was profiled in a study of graft-versus-host responses after intestinal transplantation. A note on this clone: Its antigen is still unknown.

Assay: immunoSEQ multiplex PCR; the TCRdb copy retains only in-frame clones and omits some. The sample carries more than 60,000 clones, less than 95% recorded once. This TCR was sampled from a human donor who received an intestinal transplant. The sample here was unstimulated CD8+ T cells sorted from spleen or lymph node cells, taken before intestinal transplant.

CDR3 sequence: CASSLGDRPSYEQYF. The CDR3 nucleotides are TGCGCCAGCAGCTTGGGGGACAGGCCCTCCTACGAGCAGTACTTC. J is TRBJ2-7 and V is TRBV5-1; TRBD1 matches 8 bases. The CDR3 extends over 15 amino acids. V shed 0 bases, J shed 0 bases, and the junction held 2 bases outside the gene matches. From germline, CDR1 is SGHRS and CDR2 YFSETQ.